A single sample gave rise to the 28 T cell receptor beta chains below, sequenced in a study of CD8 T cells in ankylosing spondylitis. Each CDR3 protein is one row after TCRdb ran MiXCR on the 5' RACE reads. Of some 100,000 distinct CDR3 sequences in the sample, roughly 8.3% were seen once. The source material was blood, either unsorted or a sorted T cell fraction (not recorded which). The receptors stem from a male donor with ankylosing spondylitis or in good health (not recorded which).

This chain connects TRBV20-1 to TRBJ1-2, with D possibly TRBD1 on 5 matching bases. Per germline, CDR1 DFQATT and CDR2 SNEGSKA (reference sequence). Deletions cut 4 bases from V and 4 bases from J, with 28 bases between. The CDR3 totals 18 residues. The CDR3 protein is CSATARGVAGRGVYGYTF. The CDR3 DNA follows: TGCAGTGCTACCGCTCGCGGAGTCGCAGGGCGGGGGGTCTATGGCTACACCTTC.

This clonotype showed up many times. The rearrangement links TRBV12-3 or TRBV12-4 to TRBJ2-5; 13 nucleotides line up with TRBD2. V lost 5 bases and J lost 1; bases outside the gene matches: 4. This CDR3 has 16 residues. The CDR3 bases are TGTGCCAGCAGTACAGGACTAGCGGGAGTCCAAGAGACCCAGTACTTC. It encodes CASSTGLAGVQETQYF.

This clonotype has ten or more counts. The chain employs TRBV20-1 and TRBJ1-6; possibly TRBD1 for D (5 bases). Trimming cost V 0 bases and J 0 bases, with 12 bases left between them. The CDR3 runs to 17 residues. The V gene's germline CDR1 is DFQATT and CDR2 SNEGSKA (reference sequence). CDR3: CSARERGLGSYNSPLHF. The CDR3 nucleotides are TGCAGTGCTAGAGAGAGGGGCCTGGGCTCCTATAATTCACCCCTCCACTTT.

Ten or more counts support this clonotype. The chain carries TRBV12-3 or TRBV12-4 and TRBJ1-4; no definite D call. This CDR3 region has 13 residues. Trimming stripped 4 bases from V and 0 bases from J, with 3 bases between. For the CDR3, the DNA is TGTGCCAGCAGTTCCTCAACTAATGAAAAACTGTTTTTT. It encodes CASSSSTNEKLFF.

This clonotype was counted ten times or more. In DNA, the CDR3 is TGTGCCAGCAGCCCTCCGGGACAGACTGAAAAACTGTTTTTT. The encoded protein is CASSPPGQTEKLFF. The chain recombines TRBV3-1 with TRBJ1-4, with 7 bases aligning to TRBD1. Trimming removed 4 bases from V and 7 bases from J; junction bases left unmatched: 6. Germline assignment: CDR1 LGHDT and CDR2 YNNKEL (reference sequence). The CDR3 is 14 residues long.

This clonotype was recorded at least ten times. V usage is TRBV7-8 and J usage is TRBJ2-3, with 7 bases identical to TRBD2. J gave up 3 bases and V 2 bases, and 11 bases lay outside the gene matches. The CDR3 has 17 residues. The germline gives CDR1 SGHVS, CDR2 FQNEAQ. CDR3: CASSLRVGLGFTDTQYF. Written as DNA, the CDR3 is TGTGCCAGCAGCTTAAGGGTTGGACTAGGGTTTACAGATACGCAGTATTTT.

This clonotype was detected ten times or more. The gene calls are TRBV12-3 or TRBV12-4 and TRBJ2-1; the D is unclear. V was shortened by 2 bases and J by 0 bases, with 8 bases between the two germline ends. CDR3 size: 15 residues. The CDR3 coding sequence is TGTGCCAGCAGTTTAATACCGAGCTCCTACAATGAGCAGTTCTTC. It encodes CASSLIPSSYNEQFF.

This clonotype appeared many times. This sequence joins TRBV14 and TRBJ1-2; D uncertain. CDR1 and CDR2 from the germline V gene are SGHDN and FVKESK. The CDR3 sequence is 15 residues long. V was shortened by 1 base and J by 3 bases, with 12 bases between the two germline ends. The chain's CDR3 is CASSQGLDKDYGYTF. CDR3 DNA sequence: TGTGCCAGCAGCCAAGGATTAGACAAAGACTATGGCTACACCTTC.

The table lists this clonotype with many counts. The CDR3 loop is CASSLLHSGSGVDTQYF. For the CDR3, the DNA is TGTGCCAGCAGCCTCCTCCATAGCGGGAGTGGGGTAGATACGCAGTATTTT. This chain connects TRBV3-1 to TRBJ2-3; the match to TRBD2 covers 9 bases. The germline V gene has CDR1 LGHDT and CDR2 YNNKEL (reference sequence). J gave up 5 bases and V 4 bases, and 13 bases lay outside the gene matches. This CDR3 comprises 17 residues.

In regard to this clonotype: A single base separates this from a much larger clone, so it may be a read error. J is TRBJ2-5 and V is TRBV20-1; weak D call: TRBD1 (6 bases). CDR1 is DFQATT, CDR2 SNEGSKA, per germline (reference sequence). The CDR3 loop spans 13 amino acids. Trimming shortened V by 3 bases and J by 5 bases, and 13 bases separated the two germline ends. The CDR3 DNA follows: TGCAGTGCTAGTACAGGGTGCGAGGAGACCCAGTACTTC. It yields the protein CSASTGCEETQYF.

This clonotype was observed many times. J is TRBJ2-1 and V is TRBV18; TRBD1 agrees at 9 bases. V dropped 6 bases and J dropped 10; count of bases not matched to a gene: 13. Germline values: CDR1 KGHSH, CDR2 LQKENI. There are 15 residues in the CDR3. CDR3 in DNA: TGTGCCAGCTCGTTTACCGGGACAGGGAATGGGGAGCAGTTCTTC. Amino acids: CASSFTGTGNGEQFF.

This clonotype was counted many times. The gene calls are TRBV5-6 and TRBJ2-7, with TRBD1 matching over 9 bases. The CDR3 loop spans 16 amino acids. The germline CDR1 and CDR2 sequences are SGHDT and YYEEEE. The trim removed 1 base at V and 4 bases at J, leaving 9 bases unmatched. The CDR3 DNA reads TGTGCCAGCAGCTTGCTCCAGACAGGGGGTATGTACGAGCAGTACTTC. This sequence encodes CASSLLQTGGMYEQYF.

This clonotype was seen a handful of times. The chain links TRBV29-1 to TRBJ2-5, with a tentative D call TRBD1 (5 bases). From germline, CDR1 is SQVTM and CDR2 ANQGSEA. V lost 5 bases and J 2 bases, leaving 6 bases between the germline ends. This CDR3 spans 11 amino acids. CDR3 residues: CSVTGQETQYF. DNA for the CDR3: TGCAGCGTTACAGGTCAAGAGACCCAGTACTTC.

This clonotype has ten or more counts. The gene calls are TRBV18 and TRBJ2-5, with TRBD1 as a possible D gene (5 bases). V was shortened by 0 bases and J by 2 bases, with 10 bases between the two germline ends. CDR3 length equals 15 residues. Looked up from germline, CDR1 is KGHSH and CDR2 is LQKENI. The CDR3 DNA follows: TGTGCCAGCTCACCACCAGGGGTTCGGCAAGAGACCCAGTACTTC. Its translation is CASSPPGVRQETQYF.

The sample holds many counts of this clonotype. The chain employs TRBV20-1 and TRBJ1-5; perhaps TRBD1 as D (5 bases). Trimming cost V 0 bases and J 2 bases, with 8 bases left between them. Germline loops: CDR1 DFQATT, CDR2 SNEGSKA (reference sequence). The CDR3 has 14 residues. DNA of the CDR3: TGCAGTGCTAGAGAGTGGGGGGGCAATCAGCCCCAGCATTTT. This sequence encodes CSAREWGGNQPQHF.

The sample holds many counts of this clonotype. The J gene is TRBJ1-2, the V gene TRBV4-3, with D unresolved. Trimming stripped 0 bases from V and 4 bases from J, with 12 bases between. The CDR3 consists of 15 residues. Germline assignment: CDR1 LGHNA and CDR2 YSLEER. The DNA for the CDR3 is TGCGCCAGCAGCCAAGAGGCTAGGGAACCCTATGGCTACACCTTC. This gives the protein CASSQEAREPYGYTF.

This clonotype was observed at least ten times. The CDR3 protein is CASSVGGRGTDTQYF. DNA for the CDR3: TGTGCCAGCAGCGTAGGCGGCAGGGGGACAGATACGCAGTATTTT. This rearrangement joins TRBV9 to TRBJ2-3; the match to TRBD1 covers 7 bases. Germline V lookup: CDR1 SGDLS, CDR2 YYNGEE. The CDR3 is made up of 15 amino acids. V shed 0 bases and J 3 bases; nucleotides not matched to a gene: 4.

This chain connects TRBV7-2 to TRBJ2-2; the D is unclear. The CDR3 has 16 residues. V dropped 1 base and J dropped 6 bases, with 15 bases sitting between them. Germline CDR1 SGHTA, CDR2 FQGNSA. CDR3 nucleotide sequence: TGTGCCAGCAGCTTAGGCGAGTTGCGGTGGTCCGGGGAGCTGTTTTTT. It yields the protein CASSLGELRWSGELFF. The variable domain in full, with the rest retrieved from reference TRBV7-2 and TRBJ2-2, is GAGVSQSPSNKVTEKGKDVELRCDPISGHTALYWYRQSLGQGLEFLIYFQGNSAPDKSGLPSDRFSAERTGGSVSTLTIQRTQQEDSAVYLCASSLGELRWSGELFFGEGSRLTVL.

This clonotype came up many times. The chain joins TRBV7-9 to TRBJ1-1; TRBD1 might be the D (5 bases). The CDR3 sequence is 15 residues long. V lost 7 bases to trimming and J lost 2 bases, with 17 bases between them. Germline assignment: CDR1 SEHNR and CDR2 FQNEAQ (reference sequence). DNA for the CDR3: TGTGCCAGCAACCCTTGGGGCTCGGGAAACACTGAAGCTTTCTTT. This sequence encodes CASNPWGSGNTEAFF. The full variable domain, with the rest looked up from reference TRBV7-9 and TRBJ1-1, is DTGVSQNPRHKITKRGQNVTFRCDPISEHNRLYWYRQTLGQGPEFLTYFQNEAQLEKSRLLSDRFSAERPKGSFSTLEIQRTEQGDSAMYLCASNPWGSGNTEAFFGQGTRLTVV.

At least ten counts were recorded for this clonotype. CDR3 amino acids: CASSFLAVNEQFF. CDR3 bases: TGTGCCAGCAGTTTCTTAGCGGTTAATGAGCAGTTCTTC. The chain carries TRBV12-3 or TRBV12-4 and TRBJ2-1, with a weak D call TRBD2 (6 bases). CDR3 length: 13 amino acids. Trimming pared 3 bases from V and 7 bases from J, leaving 10 bases between.

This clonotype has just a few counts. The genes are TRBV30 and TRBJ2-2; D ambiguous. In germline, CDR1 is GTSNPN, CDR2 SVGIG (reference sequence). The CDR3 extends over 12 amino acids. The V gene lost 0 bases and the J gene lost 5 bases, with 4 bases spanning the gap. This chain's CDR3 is CAWSVQTGELFF. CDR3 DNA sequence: TGTGCCTGGAGTGTTCAGACCGGGGAGCTGTTTTTT.

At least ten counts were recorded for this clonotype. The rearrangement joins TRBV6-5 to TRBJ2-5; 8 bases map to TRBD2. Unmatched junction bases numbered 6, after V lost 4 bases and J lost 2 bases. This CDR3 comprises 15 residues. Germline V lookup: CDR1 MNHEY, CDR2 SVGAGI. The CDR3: CASSLLVAGQETQYF. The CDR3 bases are TGTGCCAGCAGTTTACTCGTAGCGGGGCAAGAGACCCAGTACTTC.

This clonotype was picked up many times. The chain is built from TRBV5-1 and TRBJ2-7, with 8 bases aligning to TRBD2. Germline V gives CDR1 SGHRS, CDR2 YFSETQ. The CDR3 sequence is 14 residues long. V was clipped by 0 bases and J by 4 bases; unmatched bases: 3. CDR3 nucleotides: TGCGCCAGCAGCTTGGCCGGGGGGGGTTACGAGCAGTACTTC. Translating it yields CASSLAGGGYEQYF. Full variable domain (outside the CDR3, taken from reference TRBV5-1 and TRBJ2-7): KAGVTQTPRYLIKTRGQQVTLSCSPISGHRSVSWYQQTPGQGLQFLFEYFSETQRNKGNFPGRFSGRQFSNSRSEMNVSTLELGDSALYLCASSLAGGGYEQYFGPGTRLTVT.

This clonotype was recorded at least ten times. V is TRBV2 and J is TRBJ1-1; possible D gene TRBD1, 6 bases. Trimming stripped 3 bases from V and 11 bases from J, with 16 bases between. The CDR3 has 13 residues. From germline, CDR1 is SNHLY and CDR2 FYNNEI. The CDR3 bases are TGTGCCAGCAGTGAGAACGTGGGGGGGCAGGCTTTCTTT. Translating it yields CASSENVGGQAFF.

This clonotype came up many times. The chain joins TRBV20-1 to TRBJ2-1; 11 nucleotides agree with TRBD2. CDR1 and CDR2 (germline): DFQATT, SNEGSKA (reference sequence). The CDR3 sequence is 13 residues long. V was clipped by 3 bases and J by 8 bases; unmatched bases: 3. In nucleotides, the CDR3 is TGCAGTGCTAGCACTAGCGGGAGCTATGAGCAGTTCTTC. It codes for CSASTSGSYEQFF.

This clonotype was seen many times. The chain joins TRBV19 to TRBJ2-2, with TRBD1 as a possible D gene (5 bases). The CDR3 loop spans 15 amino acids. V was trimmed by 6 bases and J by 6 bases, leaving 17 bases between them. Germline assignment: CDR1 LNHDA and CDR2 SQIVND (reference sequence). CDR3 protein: CASSKETALAGELFF. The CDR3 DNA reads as TGTGCCAGTAGCAAAGAGACAGCCCTCGCCGGGGAGCTGTTTTTT.

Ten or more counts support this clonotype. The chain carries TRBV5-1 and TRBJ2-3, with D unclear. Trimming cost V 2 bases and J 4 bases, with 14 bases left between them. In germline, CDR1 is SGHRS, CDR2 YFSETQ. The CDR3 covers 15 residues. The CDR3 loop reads CASSLETPAADTQYF. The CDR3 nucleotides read TGCGCCAGCAGCTTAGAGACCCCAGCAGCAGATACGCAGTATTTT.

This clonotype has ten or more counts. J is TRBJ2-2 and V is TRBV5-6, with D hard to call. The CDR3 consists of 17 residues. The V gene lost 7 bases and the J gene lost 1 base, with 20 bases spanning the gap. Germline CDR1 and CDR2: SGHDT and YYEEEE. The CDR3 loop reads CASGVTGVRGNTGELFF. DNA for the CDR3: TGTGCCAGCGGAGTGACCGGTGTTCGCGGGAACACCGGGGAGCTGTTTTTT.